This T cell receptor (beta chain) was sequenced in a study of cytomegalovirus exposure and HLA in healthy donors. The CDR3 spans 14 residues. The ends were cut back, 1 base at V and 3 bases at J, with 7 bases in the middle. From germline, CDR1 is LNHDA and CDR2 SQIVND (reference sequence). Vbeta (60) and Jbeta (13) primers were used in the PCR. The data were produced by immunoSEQ multiplex PCR, yet TCRdb's version contains in-frame clones alone and is incomplete. The data show roughly 200,000 clones, with around 80% seen just once and around 2.9% held by the top ten. A few counts support this clone. Specimen: PBMCs. The chain employs TRBV19 and TRBJ1-5; D is undetermined. The sequence was collected from a woman in her sixties or seventies in good health and CMV-seropositive. In DNA form, the CDR3 reads TGTGCCAGTAGTATAGTCGAGAACAATCAGCCCCAGCATTTT. Its translation: CASSIVENNQPQHF. Full variable domain (missing parts from reference TRBV19 and TRBJ1-5): DGGITQSPKYLFRKEGQNVTLSCEQNLNHDAMYWYRQDPGQGLRLIYYSQIVNDFQKGDIAEGYSVSREKKESFPLTVTSAQKNPTAFYLCASSIVENNQPQHFGDGTRLSIL.